In this sample, the clone carrying this T cell receptor beta chain turned up many times. Its antigen is as yet unknown. The germline V gene encodes CDR1 MNHEY and CDR2 SVGAGI. The CDR3 runs to 14 residues. V trimming: 11 bases; J trimming: 4 bases; junction bases outside the gene matches: 9. Sample time point: patch test 1, 2 weeks after DPC sensitization. Treatment given: therapeutic diphenylcyclopropenone sensitization with weekly scalp DPC. TCRdb analysed the RACE reads with MiXCR anew, one entry per CDR3 protein. The data show about 340,000 distinct CDR3 sequences, around 6.9% seen once. The record originates from a study of human T cells and chemical hapten exposure. Whole-study context: Patients, a majority of them female, were diagnosed with alopecia areata, totalis or universalis.

General study results and limits: Relative to controls, expanded TCRs formed significantly more large CDR3 similarity clusters.

The V gene is TRBV6-5, the J gene TRBJ2-4; 9 nucleotides match TRBD2. The TCR sequence derives from a woman under 30 with alopecia areata. Some clones in this sample may be carry-over from other donors' samples. The source material was whole blood, sampled in connection with sensitization to the hapten diphenylcyclopropenone (DPC). CDR3 DNA sequence: TGTGCCGTAAGGAGCGGGGGGTCTAAAAACATTCAGTACTTC. Amino acids: CAVRSGGSKNIQYF.